Following are 32 T cell receptor beta chains from one sample sequenced in a study of prognosis after radiotherapy for stage I lung cancer. Two-round multiplex PCR amplified TCR beta CDR3 from genomic DNA. First-round PCR, the initial amplification, used primers specific to each TRBV and TRBJ gene. TCRdb processed the multiplex PCR reads anew with MiXCR; each CDR3 protein has one entry. The sample records fewer than 20,000 distinct CDR3 sequences, 44% being singletons. The sample was PBMCs, taken before or after stereotactic body radiation therapy (not recorded which). Every receptor here comes from a donor over 45 with non-small cell lung cancer.

As regards this clonotype: This may be a read error, as it is one base from a much larger clone. The rearrangement joins TRBV6-5 to TRBJ1-4; a possible D gene is TRBD1 (5 bases). V was shortened by 2 bases and J by 8 bases, with 33 bases between the two germline ends. This CDR3 comprises 21 residues. Germline CDR1 is MNHEY and CDR2 is SVGAGI. CDR3 nucleotide sequence: TGTGCCAGCAGTTACGTTACCGGCGGGTCATACGTAGTCAGGGAAGGCGAAAAACTGTTTTTT. It encodes CASSYVTGGSYVVREGEKLFF.

Concerning this clonotype itself: One end of the junction does not line up with germline, which may come from a read error. V usage is TRBV2 and J usage is TRBJ2-7; TRBD2 matches at 7 bases. This CDR3 region has 14 residues. The germline gives CDR1 SNHLY, CDR2 FYNNEI. The CDR3 DNA reads as TGTGCCAGCAGTGAAGGTAGTAGCGGGTACGAGCAGTACTTT. It is translated as CASSEGSSGYEQYF.

This clonotype appeared many times. The V call is TRBV15, the J call TRBJ1-5, with a possible D match to TRBD1 (5 bases). CDR1 and CDR2 from the germline V gene are LNHNV and YYDKDF (reference sequence). V was pared by 6 bases and J by 1 base, with 7 bases between. The CDR3 length is 13 residues. CDR3 nucleotide sequence: TGTGCCACCAGGGACACAAGCAATCAGCCCCAGCATTTT. Protein sequence: CATRDTSNQPQHF.

The V and J genes are TRBV19 and TRBJ1-1, with D uncertain. The germline gives CDR1 LNHDA, CDR2 SQIVND (reference sequence). The CDR3 is 13 amino acids. Trimming took off 1 base at V and 6 bases at J, with 9 bases between the two ends. CDR3 sequence reads: CASSIGLAAEAFF. The CDR3 DNA follows: TGTGCCAGTAGTATAGGTTTGGCTGCTGAAGCTTTCTTT.

V is TRBV6-1 and J is TRBJ1-6; 7 bases map to TRBD1. CDR1 is MNHNS, CDR2 SASEGT, per germline. This CDR3 is built from 16 residues. V was clipped by 4 bases and J by 0 bases; unmatched bases: 3. The CDR3 sequence is CASSARTGSYNSPLHF. The CDR3 nucleotides read TGTGCCAGCAGTGCCCGGACAGGCTCCTATAATTCACCCCTCCACTTT.

The chain has TRBV24-1 and TRBJ2-1, with 11 bases identical to TRBD2. This CDR3 is 18 amino acids long. Germline values: CDR1 KGHDR, CDR2 SFDVKD. V gave up 5 bases and J gave up 6 bases; unmatched junction bases: 14. Here the CDR3 DNA reads TGTGCCACCAGTGGCCCCAAGACCGGGACTAGCGGAGTCAATGAGCAGTTCTTC. Translated, it gives CATSGPKTGTSGVNEQFF.

This clonotype was counted many times. The chain combines TRBV6-9 with TRBJ2-3; the D is unclear. Trimming pared 3 bases from V and 1 base from J, leaving 5 bases between. The CDR3 length is 13 residues. CDR1 MNHGY and CDR2 SVAAGI come from the germline V gene. This chain's CDR3 is CASSYMGTDTQYF. The CDR3 DNA is TGTGCCAGCAGTTACATGGGCACAGATACGCAGTATTTT.

Concerning this clonotype itself: A far larger clone is only one base removed, so a read error is likely. This rearrangement joins TRBV6-2 or TRBV6-3 to TRBJ2-7, with 12 bases that match TRBD1. Germline CDR1 reads MNHEY; CDR2 reads SVGEGT. This CDR3 is built from 17 residues. CDR3 DNA sequence: TGTGCCAGCGGTTACGCAGGGGGACAGGGGGCGCATCACGAGCAGTACTTC. This encodes CASGYAGGQGAHHEQYF.

This clonotype was recorded only once. One end of the junction does not line up with germline, which may come from a read error. V and J are TRBV6-1 and TRBJ2-5, with a tentative D call TRBD1 (6 bases). From germline, CDR1 is MNHNS and CDR2 SASEGT. The CDR3 has 15 amino acids. CDR3: CASSQRTAIQETKYF. The CDR3 DNA sequence: TGTGCCAGCAGTCAAAGGACAGCGATACAAGAGACCAAGTACTTC.

The chain is built from TRBV2 and TRBJ1-2, with a weak D call TRBD1 (6 bases). The CDR3 is 13 amino acids. CDR1 and CDR2 (germline): SNHLY, FYNNEI. The germline V and J ends were trimmed by 8 bases and 5 bases, with 15 bases remaining between them. The CDR3 nucleotides are TGTGCCAGCGAAGACAGGAATTTATATGGCTACACCTTC. This codes for CASEDRNLYGYTF.

With regard to this clonotype: A far larger clone is just one base off, so this is likely a read error. The chain carries TRBV6-2 or TRBV6-3 and TRBJ2-2, with 7 bases aligning to TRBD2. Germline CDR1 is MNHEY and CDR2 is SVGEGT. The CDR3 runs 17 residues. Trimming at V came to 6 bases and at J to 3 bases, leaving 13 bases not matched to a gene. Written as DNA, the CDR3 is TGTGCCAGCAGAGGGACTATCGGGAGGATGGACACCGGGGAGCTGTTTTTT. Protein: CASRGTIGRMDTGELFF.

The rearrangement joins TRBV28 to TRBJ2-7, with D possibly matching TRBD1 (7 bases). This CDR3 comprises 13 residues. The germline V gene encodes CDR1 MDHEN and CDR2 SYDVKM. V shed 6 bases and J shed 7 bases, with 16 bases lying between them. As DNA, the CDR3 is TGTGCCAGCAGCCTGGGACAGACTAGGGAGCAGTACTTC. This gives the protein CASSLGQTREQYF.

This clonotype has at least ten counts. The chain has TRBV9 and TRBJ2-5; D is unresolved. V gave up 1 base and J gave up 4 bases, with 8 bases separating them. The CDR3 is made up of 13 amino acids. Germline loops: CDR1 SGDLS, CDR2 YYNGEE. The CDR3 DNA follows: TGTGCCAGCAGCGTAAAGGCTTCAGAGACCCAGTACTTC. This gives the protein CASSVKASETQYF.

Turning to this clonotype: A far larger clone is one nucleotide away, so this likely arose from a read error. The chain links TRBV7-9 to TRBJ1-1; tentative D call: TRBD1 (6 bases). With 6 bases removed from V and 1 base from J, the gap between germline ends came to 15 bases. The CDR3 runs 15 residues. CDR1 SEHNR and CDR2 FQNEAQ come from the germline V gene (reference sequence). The CDR3 sequence is CASRVRGGTNTEAFF. As DNA, the CDR3 is TGTGCCAGCAGAGTCAGGGGCGGTACGAACACTGAAGCTTTCTTT.

The chain links TRBV3-1 to TRBJ1-2; D is unresolved. This CDR3 is built from 14 residues. V dropped 4 bases and J dropped 2 bases, with 11 bases sitting between them. Germline-derived CDR1 and CDR2 are LGHDT and YNNKEL (reference sequence). CDR3 DNA: TGTGCCAGCAGCCCTCTAACGGACAACTATGGCTACACCTTC. It specifies CASSPLTDNYGYTF.

On this clonotype: With only one base between it and a far larger clone, this is likely a read error. The chain joins TRBV6-4 to TRBJ1-2, with 9 positions matching TRBD1. From germline, CDR1 is MRHNA and CDR2 SNTAGT. The CDR3 is made up of 14 amino acids. V was clipped by 3 bases and J by 9 bases; unmatched bases: 8. The CDR3 here is CASSEQGASGCYTF. Written as DNA, the CDR3 is TGTGCCAGCAGTGAACAGGGGGCCTCCGGGTGCTACACCTTC.

This clonotype was observed at least ten times. This sequence joins TRBV5-1 and TRBJ1-1, with 7 nucleotides matching TRBD1. V lost 7 bases to trimming and J lost 0 bases; unmatched junction nucleotides: 15. Looked up from germline, CDR1 is SGHRS and CDR2 is YFSETQ. The length of the CDR3 is 17 residues. The chain's CDR3 is CASSPQGSTAVNTEAFF. CDR3 DNA: TGCGCCAGCTCTCCACAGGGGTCAACTGCGGTGAACACTGAAGCTTTCTTT.

The CDR3 spells CASTPGGMGYEQYF. The CDR3, as DNA: TGTGCCAGCACCCCCGGAGGTATGGGTTACGAGCAGTACTTC. J is TRBJ2-7 and V is TRBV6-1; D is perhaps TRBD2 (5 bases). CDR1 is MNHNS and CDR2 is SASEGT in the germline V gene. The CDR3 is 14 residues long. The V and J ends lost 7 bases and 4 bases respectively, with 17 bases between them.

The chain has TRBV10-2 and TRBJ2-7; maybe TRBD1 (6 bases). The CDR3 spans 14 residues. With 0 bases removed from V and 2 bases from J, the gap between germline ends came to 8 bases. The germline V gene has CDR1 WSHSY and CDR2 SAAADI. The CDR3, as DNA: TGCGCCAGCAGTGAGTCGACAGGAACCTACGAGCAGTACTTC. Protein sequence: CASSESTGTYEQYF.

This clonotype has a handful of counts. The gene calls are TRBV12-3 or TRBV12-4 and TRBJ2-7, with no clear D. This CDR3 is 12 amino acids long. Trimming shortened V by 3 bases and J by 0 bases, and 3 bases separated the two germline ends. CDR3 residues: CASSLASYEQYF. The CDR3 coding sequence is TGTGCCAGCAGTTTGGCCTCCTACGAGCAGTACTTC.

Comment on this clonotype: Germline and junction disagree at one end, which may indicate a read error. V gene TRBV6-5 combines with J gene TRBJ2-1; weak D call: TRBD2 (6 bases). Germline V gene sequence: CDR1 MNHEY, CDR2 SVGAGI. CDR3 length equals 18 residues. CDR3 nucleotides: TGTGCCAGCATTTACTCGCCCCCGGCGGGATGGTCCTACAATGAGCAGTTCTTC. Its translation is CASIYSPPAGWSYNEQFF.

This clonotype was recorded at least ten times. The chain carries TRBV7-9 and TRBJ2-1; D not certain. CDR1 is SEHNR and CDR2 is FQNEAQ in the germline V gene (reference sequence). V lost 6 bases, J lost 0 bases, and 9 bases lay in between. CDR3 length: 14 amino acids. CDR3 sequence: CASRSESSYNEQFF. In DNA, the CDR3 is TGTGCCAGCAGGTCAGAGAGCTCCTACAATGAGCAGTTCTTC.

This clonotype is medium-sized. The gene calls are TRBV2 and TRBJ2-7, with D tentatively TRBD2 (5 bases). In germline, CDR1 is SNHLY, CDR2 FYNNEI. V shed 7 bases and J shed 5 bases, with 12 bases lying between them. This CDR3 contains 12 residues. The DNA of the CDR3 is TGTGCCAGCAAAGGCGGGTCAGACGAGCAGTACTTC. This codes for CASKGGSDEQYF.

This clonotype occurred many times. This sequence joins TRBV20-1 and TRBJ2-7, with unresolved D. Trimming removed 6 bases from V and 2 bases from J, with 11 bases in between. The V gene's germline CDR1 is DFQATT and CDR2 SNEGSKA (reference sequence). This CDR3 is 12 amino acids long. CDR3 in DNA: TGCAGTGCCAGCGTAACGACCTACGAGCAGTACTTC. The encoded protein is CSASVTTYEQYF.

This sequence joins TRBV9 and TRBJ2-7; 9 positions agree with TRBD2. CDR3 size: 13 residues. The germline gives CDR1 SGDLS, CDR2 YYNGEE. V shed 10 bases and J 6 bases; nucleotides not matched to a gene: 11. This CDR3 reads CAFPAGGGGEQYF. The DNA for the CDR3 is TGTGCCTTCCCGGCGGGGGGGGGGGGCGAGCAGTACTTC.

Here the CDR3 DNA reads TGTGCCAGCACCAACACCGGGTGGCTGTTTTTT. The encoded protein is CASTNTGWLFF. The chain uses TRBV6-2 or TRBV6-3 and TRBJ2-2; D uncertain. Germline CDR1 MNHEY, CDR2 SVGEGT. Trimming stripped 7 bases from V and 13 bases from J, with 13 bases between. The CDR3 loop spans 11 amino acids.

This clonotype appeared many times. The chain couples TRBV29-1 to TRBJ1-2, with no clear D. The CDR3 runs 11 residues. Germline V gives CDR1 SQVTM, CDR2 ANQGSEA. V dropped 1 base and J dropped 8 bases, with 8 bases sitting between them. The CDR3 DNA reads as TGCAGCGTTGAAGGCGGAGAGGGCTACACCTTC. Translated, it gives CSVEGGEGYTF.

This clonotype was seen at least ten times. The chain links TRBV28 to TRBJ2-3; the match to TRBD2 covers 12 bases. Looked up from germline, CDR1 is MDHEN and CDR2 is SYDVKM. CDR3 length: 15 amino acids. V trimming: 7 bases; J trimming: 2 bases; junction bases outside the gene matches: 4. In DNA, the CDR3 is TGTGCCAGCAACCCTAGCGGGGGGGCCACAGATACGCAGTATTTT. This translates into CASNPSGGATDTQYF.

This clonotype was counted ten times or more. The J gene is TRBJ2-7, the V gene TRBV30; 7 nucleotides line up with TRBD1. CDR1 is GTSNPN, CDR2 SVGIG, per germline (reference sequence). The CDR3 is made up of 11 amino acids. Losses at the gene ends were 5 bases for V and 3 bases for J; bases not matched to a gene: 1. For the CDR3, the DNA is TGTGCCTGGGGGACAGACTACGAGCAGTACTTC. It yields the protein CAWGTDYEQYF. The whole variable domain, remainder taken from reference TRBV30 and TRBJ2-7, is SQTIHQWPATLVQPVGSPLSLECTVEGTSNPNLYWYRQAAGRGLQLLFYSVGIGQISSEVPQNLSASRPQDRQFILSSKKLLLSDSGFYLCAWGTDYEQYFGPGTRLTVT.

Concerning this clonotype itself: This may arise from a read error, as a much more abundant clone is one base away. The conserved phenylalanine or tryptophan normally closing the CDR3 is absent here, so this likely arose from a read error. This rearrangement joins TRBV9 to TRBJ2-5; D possibly corresponds to TRBD1 (6 bases). The CDR3 is 13 residues long. Per germline, CDR1 SGDLS and CDR2 YYNGEE. Trimming removed 6 bases at V and 2 bases at J, with 11 bases between. The CDR3 DNA reads TGTGCCAGCAATTTCAGGGGACAAGAGACCCAGTACTTA. It yields the protein CASNFRGQETQYL.

A word on this clonotype: The conserved closing phenylalanine or tryptophan is absent in this CDR3, likely reflecting a read error. The V call is TRBV28, the J call TRBJ1-1; D ambiguous. The length of the CDR3 is 16 residues. V gave up 3 bases and J gave up 0 bases, with 14 bases separating them. Germline lookup yields CDR1 MDHEN and CDR2 SYDVKM. CDR3 DNA sequence: TGTGCCAGCAGTTTGACCCACAGAATCATGAACACTGAAGCTTTCTCT. It specifies CASSLTHRIMNTEAFS.

The V call is TRBV11-2, the J call TRBJ2-1; unclear D gene. Germline assignment: CDR1 SGHAT and CDR2 FQNNGV. The CDR3 length is 15 residues. Trimming removed 7 bases from V and 4 bases from J, with 17 bases in between. The CDR3 sequence: CASMAIKSSYNEQFF. Written as DNA, the CDR3 is TGTGCCAGCATGGCTATAAAGAGCTCTTACAATGAGCAGTTCTTC.